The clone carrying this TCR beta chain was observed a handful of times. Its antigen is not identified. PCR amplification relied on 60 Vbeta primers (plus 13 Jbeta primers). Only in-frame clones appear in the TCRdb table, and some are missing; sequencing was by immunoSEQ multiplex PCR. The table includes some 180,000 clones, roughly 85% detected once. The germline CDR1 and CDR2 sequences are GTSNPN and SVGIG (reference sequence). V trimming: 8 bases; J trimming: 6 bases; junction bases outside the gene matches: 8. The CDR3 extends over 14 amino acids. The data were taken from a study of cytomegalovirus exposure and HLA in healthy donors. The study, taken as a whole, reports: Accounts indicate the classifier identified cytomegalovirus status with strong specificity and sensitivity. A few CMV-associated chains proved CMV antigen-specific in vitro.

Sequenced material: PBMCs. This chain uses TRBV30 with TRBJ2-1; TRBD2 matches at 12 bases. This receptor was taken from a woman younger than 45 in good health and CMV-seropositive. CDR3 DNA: TGTGCCGGCGATACTAGCGGGAGGAGCAATGAGCAGTTCTTC. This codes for CAGDTSGRSNEQFF.